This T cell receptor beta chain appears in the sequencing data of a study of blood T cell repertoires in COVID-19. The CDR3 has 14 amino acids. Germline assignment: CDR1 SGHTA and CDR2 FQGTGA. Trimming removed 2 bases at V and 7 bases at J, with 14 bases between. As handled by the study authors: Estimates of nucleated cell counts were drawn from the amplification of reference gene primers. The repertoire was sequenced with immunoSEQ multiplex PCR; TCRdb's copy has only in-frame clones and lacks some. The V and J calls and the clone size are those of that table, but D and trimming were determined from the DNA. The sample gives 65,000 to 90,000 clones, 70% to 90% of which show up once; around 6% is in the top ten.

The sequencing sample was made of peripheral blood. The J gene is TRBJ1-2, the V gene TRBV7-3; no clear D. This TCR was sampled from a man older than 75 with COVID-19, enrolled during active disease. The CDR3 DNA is TGTGCCAGCAGCTTAGACGGGCCGGAGGGTGGCTACACCTTC. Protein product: CASSLDGPEGGYTF.